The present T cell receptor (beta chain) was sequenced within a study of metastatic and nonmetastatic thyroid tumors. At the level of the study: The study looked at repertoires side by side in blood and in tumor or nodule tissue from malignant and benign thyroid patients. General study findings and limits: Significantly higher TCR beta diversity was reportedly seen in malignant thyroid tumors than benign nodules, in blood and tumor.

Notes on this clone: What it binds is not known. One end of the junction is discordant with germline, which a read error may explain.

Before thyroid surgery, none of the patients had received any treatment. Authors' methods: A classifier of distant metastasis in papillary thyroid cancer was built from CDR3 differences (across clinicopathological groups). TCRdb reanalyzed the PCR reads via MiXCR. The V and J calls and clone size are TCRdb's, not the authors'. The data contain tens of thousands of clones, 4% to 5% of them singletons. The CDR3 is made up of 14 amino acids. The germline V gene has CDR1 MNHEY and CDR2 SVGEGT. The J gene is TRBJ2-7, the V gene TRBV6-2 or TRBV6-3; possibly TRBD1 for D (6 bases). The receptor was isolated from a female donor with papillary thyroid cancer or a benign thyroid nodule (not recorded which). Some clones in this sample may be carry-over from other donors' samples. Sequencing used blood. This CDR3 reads CASSSTAGVREPYF. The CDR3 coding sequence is TGTGCCAGCAGTTCAACCGCAGGGGTGAGGGAGCCGTACTTC.